A selection of T cell receptor beta chains follows, all from one sample in a study of response to subunit inactivated influenza vaccine. TCRdb passed the RT-PCR reads through MiXCR, listing each CDR3 protein once. In the table there are 300,000 to 350,000 distinct CDR3 sequences, around a fifth of which are singletons. The sequencing here drew on PBMCs from blood, taken approximately 22 months after vaccination. The origin of the receptors is a man aged 50 to 75 who received an inactivated influenza vaccine. Both conserved end residues are part of each CDR3. The D gene is left open where the match is weak. Clone size is stated in some rows and not others, as once, few, many or a class when expanded.

>TRBJ1-2|TRBV7-2|few|15|.
CASSLWGGASFGYTF
TGTGCCAGCAGCTTATGGGGGGGCGCATCTTTTGGCTACACCTTC
>TRBJ2-1|TRBV5-1|few|14|.
CASSLGQEYNEQFF
TGCGCCAGCAGCTTGGGCCAGGAATACAATGAGCAGTTCTTC
>TRBJ2-5|TRBV19|.|13|.
CASSRLDQETQYF
TGTGCCAGTAGTCGTCTCGACCAAGAGACCCAGTACTTC
>TRBJ1-3|TRBV5-5|.|13|.
CASNSEPGNTIYF
TGTGCCAGTAACAGCGAACCTGGAAACACCATATATTTT
>TRBJ1-1|TRBV9|few|15|.
CASSVGPDRNTEAFF
TGTGCCAGCAGCGTAGGTCCGGACAGGAACACTGAAGCTTTCTTT
>TRBJ2-1|TRBV12-3/TRBV12-4|.|16|.
CASSRTALEAYNEQFF
TGTGCCAGCAGTAGGACAGCCCTTGAGGCCTACAATGAGCAGTTCTTC
>TRBJ1-1|TRBV15|few|14|.
CATTRGGANTEAFF
TGTGCCACCACCCGGGGAGGGGCGAACACTGAAGCTTTCTTT
>TRBJ1-1|TRBV6-5|few|12|.
CATHPLGGEAFF
TGTGCCACACACCCTCTGGGGGGTGAAGCTTTCTTT
>TRBJ2-2|TRBV7-8|many|17|.
CASSLVRSRINTGELFF
TGTGCCAGCAGCTTAGTGCGGAGCAGGATCAACACCGGGGAGCTGTTTTTT
>TRBJ2-7|TRBV6-1|few|12|.
CASSEAFDEQYF
TGTGCCAGCAGTGAAGCCTTCGACGAGCAGTACTTC
>TRBJ2-7|TRBV20-1|few|14|.
CSARRVPSSYEQYF
TGCAGTGCTAGACGAGTGCCCAGCTCCTACGAGCAGTACTTC
>TRBJ1-1|TRBV7-2|.|11|.
CASSPNLRAFF
TGTGCCAGCAGCCCAAACCTCAGGGCTTTCTTT
>TRBJ2-5|TRBV5-1|.|17|TRBD2
CASSPGLAGAVRETQYF
TGCGCCAGCAGCCCGGGACTAGCGGGGGCCGTCCGGGAGACCCAGTACTTC
>TRBJ1-1|TRBV28|.|15|.
CASSYFGTLNTEAFF
TGTGCCAGCAGTTACTTTGGGACGTTGAACACTGAAGCTTTCTTT
>TRBJ1-6|TRBV12-3/TRBV12-4|few|12|.
CASRTVRSPLHF
TGTGCCAGCAGGACGGTCCGTTCACCCCTCCACTTT
>TRBJ2-7|TRBV20-1|few|13|.
CSARSGSVYEQYF
TGCAGTGCTAGGTCCGGGAGTGTCTACGAGCAGTACTTC
>TRBJ1-2|TRBV30|many|12|.
CAWTWDNYGYTF
TGTGCCTGGACTTGGGATAACTATGGCTACACCTTC
>TRBJ2-5|TRBV4-2|.|16|TRBD2
CASSQVAGGPEETQYF
TGTGCCAGCAGCCAAGTAGCGGGAGGGCCTGAGGAGACCCAGTACTTC
>TRBJ1-6|TRBV10-3|few|15|.
CAISESSGYNSPLHF
TGTGCCATCAGTGAGTCTTCGGGCTATAATTCACCCCTCCACTTT
>TRBJ1-6|TRBV5-5|.|15|.
CASSLFTAANSPLHF
TGTGCCAGCAGCTTGTTCACAGCCGCTAATTCACCCCTCCACTTT
>TRBJ1-6|TRBV18|.|14|.
CASSPGRYNSPLHF
TGTGCCAGCTCACCGGGACGGTATAATTCACCCCTCCACTTT
>TRBJ2-7|TRBV29-1|.|13|.
CSVAPRGSYEQYF
TGCAGCGTTGCCCCCCGGGGATCCTACGAGCAGTACTTC
>TRBJ2-2|TRBV12-5|.|13|.
CASGLGVNGELFF
TGTGCTAGTGGTTTGGGAGTTAACGGGGAGCTGTTTTTT
>TRBJ1-5|TRBV23-1|few|16|.
CASSRQNGTFNQPQHF
TGCGCCAGCAGCCGACAAAACGGGACGTTCAATCAGCCCCAGCATTTT
>TRBJ1-5|TRBV7-9|.|12|.
CASSFPDQPQHF
TGTGCCAGCAGCTTTCCTGATCAGCCCCAGCATTTT
>TRBJ1-5|TRBV20-1|few|15|TRBD1
CSAYSADRADQPQHF
TGCAGTGCTTACTCTGCGGACAGGGCAGATCAGCCCCAGCATTTT
>TRBJ1-1|TRBV20-1|few|14|.
CSARGDKATYEAFF
TGCAGTGCTAGGGGTGATAAGGCGACCTATGAAGCTTTCTTT
>TRBJ1-1|TRBV5-1|many|16|TRBD1
CASSPRTGRAYTEAFF
TGCGCCAGCAGCCCGCGGACAGGGCGGGCGTACACTGAAGCTTTCTTT
>TRBJ1-1|TRBV4-3|.|13|.
CASSHRRDTEAFF
TGCGCCAGCAGCCACAGACGGGACACTGAAGCTTTCTTT
>TRBJ2-1|TRBV28|.|20|TRBD2
CASSPSLALAPLKLYNEQFF
TGTGCCAGCAGTCCCTCACTAGCGCTTGCCCCTCTCAAGCTTTACAATGAGCAGTTCTTC
>TRBJ1-5|TRBV19|few|13|.
CASSIGLGQPQHF
TGTGCCAGTAGTATAGGGTTGGGTCAGCCCCAGCATTTT
>TRBJ1-4|TRBV12-3/TRBV12-4|many|14|TRBD1
CASSKTGGGEKLFF
TGTGCCAGCAGCAAAACAGGGGGTGGAGAAAAACTGTTTTTT
>TRBJ2-4|TRBV7-8|.|16|.
CASSSPGQLAKNIQYF
TGTGCCAGCAGCTCGCCCGGCCAACTAGCCAAAAACATTCAGTACTTC
>TRBJ1-3|TRBV15|many|15|.
CATSRVGISGNTIYF
TGTGCCACCAGCAGAGTGGGGATCTCTGGAAACACCATATATTTT
>TRBJ2-7|TRBV10-3|.|12|.
CASKPGAHEQYF
TGTGCCTCAAAACCCGGCGCTCACGAGCAGTACTTC
>TRBJ1-5|TRBV7-2|.|14|.
CASSSGRSNQAQHF
TGTGCCAGCAGCTCCGGACGTAGCAATCAGGCCCAGCATTTT
>TRBJ2-7|TRBV11-2|.|13|.
CASSLERQNEQYF
TGTGCCAGCAGCTTAGAGAGACAGAACGAGCAGTACTTC
>TRBJ1-6|TRBV4-2|.|15|.
CASSQDRSGNSPLHF
TGTGCCAGCAGCCAAGATCGTTCCGGGAATTCACCCCTCCACTTT
>TRBJ1-1|TRBV5-6|few|14|.
CASSPTRIYTEAFF
TGTGCCAGCAGCCCTACCCGGATTTACACTGAAGCTTTCTTT
>TRBJ1-2|TRBV30|few|13|.
CASLGRIDYGYTF
TGTGCCTCCTTGGGACGAATAGACTATGGCTACACCTTC
>TRBJ2-2|TRBV28|.|17|.
CASSLGRLGGVTGELFF
TGTGCCAGCAGTCTCGGACGCCTTGGTGGGGTCACCGGGGAGCTGTTTTTT
>TRBJ1-5|TRBV27|many|13|.
CASSSPGNQPQHF
TGTGCCAGCAGTTCCCCAGGCAATCAGCCCCAGCATTTT
>TRBJ1-2|TRBV5-1|.|12|.
CASSVNRAGYTF
TGCGCCAGCAGCGTCAACAGGGCTGGCTACACCTTC
>TRBJ2-2|TRBV4-3|.|14|.
CASSTDRNTGELFF
TGCGCCAGCAGCACGGACAGGAACACCGGGGAGCTGTTTTTT
>TRBJ2-2|TRBV24-1|few|14|.
CATTGSLRTGELFF
TGTGCCACCACAGGGTCTTTGAGAACCGGGGAGCTGTTTTTT
>TRBJ2-5|TRBV12-3/TRBV12-4|.|14|.
CASSFQTAGATQYF
TGTGCCAGCAGTTTTCAGACGGCGGGGGCGACCCAGTACTTC
>TRBJ2-2|TRBV12-3/TRBV12-4|.|18|TRBD2
CASSPRLAGGLNTGELFF
TGTGCCAGCAGTCCTAGACTAGCGGGGGGCCTGAACACCGGGGAGCTGTTTTTT